The clone carrying this TCR beta chain came up a few times. What it binds is unknown. The data were produced by immunoSEQ multiplex PCR, yet TCRdb's version contains in-frame clones alone and is incomplete. The sample consists of 35,000 to 40,000 clones, about 87% of them appearing once. Patients with a history of autoimmune disease or on systemic immunosuppression were excluded. The sample is drawn from a study of OX40 agonist ivuxolimab in advanced cancers. Study-level background: It was permissible to have had prior anti-PD-1, anti-PD-L1 or anti-CTLA-4 therapy, and approximately 40% had some.

Study-wide results and caveats: On average, CD8+ T cells showed a greater number of expanded clones than CD4+.

The TCR comes from an adult with an advanced solid tumor such as melanoma, head and neck, liver or kidney cancer. The material was CD4+ or CD8+ T cells sorted from blood, obtained in a trial of the OX40 agonist ivuxolimab.

The CDR3 region is CAITRGLYQETQYF. The CDR3 DNA reads as TGTGCCATCACCCGGGGCTTGTACCAAGAGACCCAGTACTTC. The V gene is TRBV10-3, the J gene TRBJ2-5; D could derive from TRBD1 or TRBD2 (5 bases each). Germline CDR1 ENHRY, CDR2 SYGVKD. The CDR3 contains 14 residues. Trimming took off 7 bases at V and 0 bases at J, with 12 bases between the two ends.